Listed below are T cell receptor beta chains from one sample, sequenced in a study of blood T cell repertoires in COVID-19. Only in-frame clones appear in the TCRdb table, and some are missing; sequencing was by immunoSEQ multiplex PCR. Of about 130,000 clones in the sample, approximately 80% were seen once. Material for sequencing was peripheral blood. All receptors come from a man in his forties with active or convalescent COVID-19. Both conserved end residues are part of each CDR3. D genes are given only for firm matches. Size is omitted from some rows. Given values are once, few, many or a class for expanded clones.

size: .; V: TRBV6-6; length: 13; J: TRBJ2-3; D: .; CDR3: CASRTGITDTQYF; DNA: TGTGCCAGCAGGACAGGAATCACAGATACGCAGTATTTT
size: .; V: TRBV29-1; length: 14; J: TRBJ2-3; D: TRBD2; CDR3: CSVDGLAETDTQYF; DNA: TGCAGCGTTGACGGACTAGCGGAGACAGATACGCAGTATTTT
size: .; V: TRBV18; length: 15; J: TRBJ2-2; D: TRBD1; CDR3: CASSPPGQGTGELFF; DNA: TGTGCCAGCTCACCACCGGGACAGGGTACCGGGGAGCTGTTTTTT
size: .; V: TRBV21-1; length: 17; J: TRBJ2-7; D: .; CDR3: CASRRELGTGASYEQYF; DNA: TGTGCCAGCAGGAGAGAACTAGGTACAGGGGCGTCCTACGAGCAGTACTTC
size: .; V: TRBV13; length: 12; J: TRBJ1-3; D: .; CDR3: CASSSLGNTIYF; DNA: TGTGCCAGCAGCAGCCTCGGAAACACCATATATTTT
size: once; V: TRBV18; length: 14; J: TRBJ2-5; D: .; CDR3: CASSPPHSQETQYF; DNA: TGTGCCAGCTCACCACCCCATTCACAAGAGACCCAGTACTTC
size: .; V: TRBV30; length: 16; J: TRBJ1-6; D: TRBD1; CDR3: CAWSPWDRVFGSPLHF; DNA: TGTGCCTGGAGTCCGTGGGACAGGGTTTTTGGATCACCCCTCCACTTT
size: .; V: TRBV11-2; length: 15; J: TRBJ1-2; D: .; CDR3: CASSSLPDRTSGYTF; DNA: TGTGCCAGCAGCTCACTGCCCGACAGGACCTCTGGCTACACCTTC
size: few; V: TRBV9; length: 15; J: TRBJ2-7; D: TRBD2; CDR3: CASSVVDGTSARQYF; DNA: TGTGCCAGCAGCGTAGTCGATGGGACTAGCGCCAGGCAGTACTTC
size: .; V: TRBV24-1; length: 14; J: TRBJ1-2; D: TRBD1; CDR3: CATSPGQGGYGYTF; DNA: TGTGCCACCAGTCCGGGACAGGGAGGATATGGCTACACCTTC
size: once; V: TRBV9; length: 15; J: TRBJ2-1; D: TRBD2; CDR3: CASSKTSGLYNEQFF; DNA: TGTGCCAGCAGTAAAACTAGCGGGCTTTACAATGAGCAGTTCTTC
size: .; V: TRBV19; length: 15; J: TRBJ2-2; D: TRBD1; CDR3: CASSSTGGATGELFF; DNA: TGTGCCAGTAGTTCCACAGGGGGCGCCACCGGGGAGCTGTTTTTT
size: .; V: TRBV5-1; length: 16; J: TRBJ2-5; D: TRBD1; CDR3: CASSRGTGEPQETQYF; DNA: TGCGCCAGCAGCCGTGGGACAGGGGAACCTCAAGAGACCCAGTACTTC
size: .; V: TRBV6-7; length: 16; J: TRBJ1-6; D: .; CDR3: CATLSSTGSYNSPLHF; DNA: TGTGCCACCCTCTCGAGTACCGGCTCCTATAATTCACCCCTCCACTTT
size: .; V: TRBV9; length: 16; J: TRBJ1-6; D: .; CDR3: CASSAPTDSENSPLHF; DNA: TGTGCCAGCAGCGCCCCCACCGACAGCGAAAATTCACCCCTCCACTTT
size: .; V: TRBV19; length: 14; J: TRBJ2-7; D: TRBD1; CDR3: CASSIGDRNYEQYF; DNA: TGTGCCAGTAGTATAGGGGACAGGAACTACGAGCAGTACTTC
size: few; V: TRBV12-3/TRBV12-4; length: 12; J: TRBJ1-1; D: .; CDR3: CASSRDTTEAFF; DNA: TGTGCCAGCAGCCGGGACACCACTGAAGCTTTCTTT
size: .; V: TRBV10-3; length: 14; J: TRBJ2-5; D: TRBD1; CDR3: CAIRGDRIQETQYF; DNA: TGTGCCATCAGGGGGGACAGGATCCAAGAGACCCAGTACTTC
size: .; V: TRBV5-4; length: 12; J: TRBJ1-1; D: .; CDR3: CASSSGTVEAFF; DNA: TGTGCCAGCAGCTCCGGGACTGTTGAAGCTTTCTTT
size: .; V: TRBV19; length: 15; J: TRBJ2-1; D: TRBD2; CDR3: CASSILGGGRDEQFF; DNA: TGTGCCAGTAGTATACTTGGCGGGGGGAGGGATGAGCAGTTCTTC
size: once; V: TRBV5-1; length: 15; J: TRBJ2-7; D: .; CDR3: CASSLAAGQGGEQYF; DNA: TGCGCCAGCAGCTTGGCAGCTGGGCAGGGGGGCGAGCAGTACTTC
size: .; V: TRBV5-1; length: 15; J: TRBJ2-7; D: TRBD1; CDR3: CASSLEGTASYEQYF; DNA: TGCGCCAGCAGCTTGGAAGGGACAGCCTCCTACGAGCAGTACTTC
size: .; V: TRBV6-2/TRBV6-3; length: 15; J: TRBJ2-1; D: TRBD2; CDR3: CASSSRTSGDNEQFF; DNA: TGTGCCAGCAGTTCAAGGACTAGCGGGGACAATGAGCAGTTCTTC
size: .; V: TRBV2; length: 14; J: TRBJ1-1; D: TRBD1; CDR3: CASTFEGQGRGAFF; DNA: TGTGCCAGCACCTTCGAGGGACAGGGAAGAGGAGCTTTCTTT
size: .; V: TRBV6-1; length: 13; J: TRBJ2-5; D: .; CDR3: CASSDVARETQYF; DNA: TGTGCCAGCAGTGATGTAGCACGAGAGACCCAGTACTTC
size: once; V: TRBV6-5; length: 14; J: TRBJ1-4; D: TRBD1; CDR3: CASSQPGTGEKLFF; DNA: TGTGCCAGCAGTCAGCCCGGGACAGGTGAAAAACTGTTTTTT
size: .; V: TRBV18; length: 15; J: TRBJ1-5; D: .; CDR3: CASSQQEISNQPQHF; DNA: TGTGCCAGCTCACAACAGGAGATTAGCAATCAGCCCCAGCATTTT
size: .; V: TRBV4-3; length: 19; J: TRBJ2-4; D: TRBD1; CDR3: CASSHSDPGQAVAKNIQYF; DNA: TGCGCCAGCAGCCACTCAGATCCGGGACAGGCTGTCGCCAAAAACATTCAGTACTTC
size: .; V: TRBV6-6; length: 16; J: TRBJ1-1; D: TRBD1; CDR3: CASSYSTGAMNTEAFF; DNA: TGTGCCAGCAGTTACTCAACAGGGGCTATGAACACTGAAGCTTTCTTT
size: .; V: TRBV6-1; length: 17; J: TRBJ2-3; D: .; CDR3: CASSEGGRGPSTDTQYF; DNA: TGTGCCAGCAGTGAAGGAGGGCGGGGCCCTAGCACAGATACGCAGTATTTT
size: .; V: TRBV27; length: 13; J: TRBJ2-7; D: TRBD1; CDR3: CASLPRTGTEQYF; DNA: TGTGCCAGCCTCCCTAGGACAGGCACCGAGCAGTACTTC
size: once; V: TRBV7-2; length: 16; J: TRBJ2-7; D: .; CDR3: CASSAQVAGLGGEQYF; DNA: TGTGCCAGCAGCGCCCAAGTAGCGGGTTTAGGGGGCGAGCAGTACTTC